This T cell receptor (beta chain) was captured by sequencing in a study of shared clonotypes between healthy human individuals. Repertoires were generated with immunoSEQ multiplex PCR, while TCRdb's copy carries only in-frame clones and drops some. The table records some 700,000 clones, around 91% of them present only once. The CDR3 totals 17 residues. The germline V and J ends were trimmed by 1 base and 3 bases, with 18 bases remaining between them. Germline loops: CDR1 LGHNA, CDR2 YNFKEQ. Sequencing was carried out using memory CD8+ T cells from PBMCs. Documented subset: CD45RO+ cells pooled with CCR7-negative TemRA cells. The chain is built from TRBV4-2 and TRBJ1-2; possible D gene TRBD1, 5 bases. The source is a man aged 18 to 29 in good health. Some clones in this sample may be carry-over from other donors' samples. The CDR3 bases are TGTGCCAGCAGCCAAGTCGGGACGGCTGAGGGCTACTATGGCTACACCTTC. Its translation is CASSQVGTAEGYYGYTF.